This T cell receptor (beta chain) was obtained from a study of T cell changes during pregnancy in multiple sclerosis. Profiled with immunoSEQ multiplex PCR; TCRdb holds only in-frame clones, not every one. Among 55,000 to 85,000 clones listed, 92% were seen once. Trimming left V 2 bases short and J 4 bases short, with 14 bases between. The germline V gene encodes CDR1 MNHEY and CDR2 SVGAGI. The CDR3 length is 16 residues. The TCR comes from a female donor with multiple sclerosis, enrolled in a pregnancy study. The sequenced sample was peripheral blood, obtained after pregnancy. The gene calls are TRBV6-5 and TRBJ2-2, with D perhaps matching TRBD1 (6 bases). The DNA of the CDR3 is TGTGCCAGCAGTTACAGAGACAGGCTGGGCACCGGGGAGCTGTTTTTT. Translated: CASSYRDRLGTGELFF.